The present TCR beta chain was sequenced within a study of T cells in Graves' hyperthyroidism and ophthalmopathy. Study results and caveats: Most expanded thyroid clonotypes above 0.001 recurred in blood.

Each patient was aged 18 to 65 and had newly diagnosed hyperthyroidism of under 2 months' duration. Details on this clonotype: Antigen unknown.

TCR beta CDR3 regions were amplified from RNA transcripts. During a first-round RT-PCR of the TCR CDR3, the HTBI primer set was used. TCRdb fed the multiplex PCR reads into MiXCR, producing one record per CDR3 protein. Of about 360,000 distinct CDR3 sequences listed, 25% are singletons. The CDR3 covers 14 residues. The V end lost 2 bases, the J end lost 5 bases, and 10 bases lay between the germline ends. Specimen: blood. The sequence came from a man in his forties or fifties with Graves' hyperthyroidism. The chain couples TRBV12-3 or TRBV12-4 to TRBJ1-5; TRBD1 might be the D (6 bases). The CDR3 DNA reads TGTGCCAGCAGTTTAAGGGGGGCTTATCAGCCCCAGCATTTT. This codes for CASSLRGAYQPQHF.